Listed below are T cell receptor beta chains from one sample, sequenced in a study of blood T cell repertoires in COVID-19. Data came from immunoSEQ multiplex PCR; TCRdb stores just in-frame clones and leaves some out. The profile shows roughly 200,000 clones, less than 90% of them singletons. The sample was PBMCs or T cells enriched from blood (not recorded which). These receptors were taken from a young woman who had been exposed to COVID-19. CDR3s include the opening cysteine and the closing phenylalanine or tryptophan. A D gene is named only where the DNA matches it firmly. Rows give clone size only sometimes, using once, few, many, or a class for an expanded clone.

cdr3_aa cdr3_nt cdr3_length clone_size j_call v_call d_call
CATSDTGNTGELFF TGTGCCACCAGTGATACAGGGAACACCGGGGAGCTGTTTTTT 14 NA TRBJ2-2 TRBV24-1 NA
CASSPAEGTEAFF TGCGCCAGCAGCCCGGCGGAAGGCACTGAAGCTTTCTTT 13 NA TRBJ1-1 TRBV5-1 NA
CASGLGLDEQFF TGTGCCAGCGGACTAGGACTCGATGAGCAGTTCTTC 12 NA TRBJ2-1 TRBV6-5 TRBD2
CAWSATGRNQPQHF TGTGCCTGGAGTGCGACAGGTCGCAATCAGCCCCAGCATTTT 14 NA TRBJ1-5 TRBV30 NA
CASSVGQGTAQYF TGTGCCAGCAGCGTAGGCCAGGGGACGGCGCAGTACTTC 13 once TRBJ2-7 TRBV9 NA
CASSLLTQGGSYGYTF TGCGCCAGCAGCTTGTTGACCCAAGGAGGTAGCTATGGCTACACCTTC 16 NA TRBJ1-2 TRBV5-1 NA
CASSLVTGAGYEQYF TGCGCCAGCAGCTTGGTTACAGGGGCGGGGTACGAGCAGTACTTC 15 NA TRBJ2-7 TRBV5-1 NA
CASSPTGRGGEKLFF TGCGCCAGCAGCCCTACGGGGCGGGGAGGTGAAAAACTGTTTTTT 15 NA TRBJ1-4 TRBV5-1 NA
CASSSGGDYNEQFF TGCGCCAGCAGCAGCGGGGGGGACTACAATGAGCAGTTCTTC 14 NA TRBJ2-1 TRBV5-1 TRBD2
CASREIQTNEQFF TGTGCCAGCAGAGAGATCCAAACGAATGAGCAGTTCTTC 13 many TRBJ2-1 TRBV6-5 NA
CASSLFGNEQFF TGTGCCAGCAGCCTTTTCGGGAATGAGCAGTTCTTC 12 NA TRBJ2-1 TRBV11-2 NA
CASSPSSGNTIYF TGTGCCAGCAGCCCGAGCTCTGGAAACACCATATATTTT 13 once TRBJ1-3 TRBV7-3 NA
CASSRTGGGGPNQPQHF TGTGCCAGCAGCAGGACGGGGGGGGGCGGCCCTAATCAGCCCCAGCATTTT 17 few TRBJ1-5 TRBV7-8 NA
CASSWGGQGFYEQYF TGTGCCAGCAGTTGGGGGGGACAGGGGTTTTACGAGCAGTACTTC 15 NA TRBJ2-7 TRBV27 TRBD1
CAWSVQGGYGYTF TGTGCCTGGAGTGTACAAGGCGGATATGGCTACACCTTC 13 few TRBJ1-2 TRBV30 NA
CASSSGQLNTGELFF TGTGCCAGCAGTTCGGGACAGCTGAACACCGGGGAGCTGTTTTTT 15 NA TRBJ2-2 TRBV27 TRBD1
CASSPGQTNIQYF TGTGCCAGTAGTCCGGGACAGACAAACATTCAGTACTTC 13 NA TRBJ2-4 TRBV19 TRBD1
CATRGEGVANNSPLHF TGTGCCACCCGAGGAGAGGGGGTCGCAAACAATTCACCCCTCCACTTT 16 NA TRBJ1-6 TRBV5-4 NA
CASSVTQGGRQGTEAFF TGTGCCAGCAGCGTAACCCAAGGGGGAAGACAGGGCACTGAAGCTTTCTTT 17 NA TRBJ1-1 TRBV9 TRBD1
CASSVQVTQETQYF TGTGCCAGTAGTGTACAGGTCACCCAAGAGACCCAGTACTTC 14 NA TRBJ2-5 TRBV19 NA
CASSLDGGGNTEAFF TGTGCCAGCAGCTTAGATGGCGGGGGGAACACTGAAGCTTTCTTT 15 once TRBJ1-1 TRBV11-2 NA
CASRFRQFAQETQYF TGTGCAAGTCGCTTTAGACAGTTCGCCCAAGAGACCCAGTACTTC 15 NA TRBJ2-5 TRBV12-2 NA
CAISESRTAPYEQYF TGTGCCATCAGTGAGTCGAGGACAGCCCCCTACGAGCAGTACTTC 15 NA TRBJ2-7 TRBV10-3 NA
CASSLGQLATNEKLFF TGTGCCAGCAGCTTAGGCCAACTTGCAACTAATGAAAAACTGTTTTTT 16 NA TRBJ1-4 TRBV7-9 NA
CASSQVGGARYGYTF TGTGCCAGCAGCCAAGTGGGGGGGGCGAGGTATGGCTACACCTTC 15 few TRBJ1-2 TRBV3-1/TRBV3-2 NA